This T cell receptor beta chain stems from a study of metastatic and nonmetastatic thyroid tumors. TCRdb re-processed the PCR reads through MiXCR. The top ten clones hold around 11% of a sample with about 93,000 clones, 9.5% to 15% of them seen once. The CDR3 length is 15 residues. V gave up 0 bases and J gave up 3 bases, with 11 bases separating them. The germline gives CDR1 MNHEY, CDR2 SVGEGT. Nobody among the patients had been given any treatment before thyroid surgery. This clone was observed at least ten times. Sequencing input: blood. This receptor was identified in a female donor with papillary thyroid cancer or a benign thyroid nodule (not recorded which). Some clones in this sample may be carry-over from other donors' samples. The chain has TRBV6-2 or TRBV6-3 and TRBJ2-5; D is undetermined. This CDR3 is CASSYSTTRKETQYF. The CDR3 bases are TGTGCCAGCAGTTACTCTACCACCCGGAAAGAGACCCAGTACTTC.